This T cell receptor beta chain is drawn from a study of regulatory T cells in long-lasting Graves disease. Time point of the sample: newly diagnosed GD, antithyroid drugs for less than 3 months. Construction of the TCR library relied on RNA isolated from PBMCs. EDTA tubes were used for drawing about 9 milliliters of peripheral blood. In building TCR beta libraries, iRepertoire HTBI primers were used together with Arm-PCR of CDR3 regions. TCRdb reprocessed the multiplex PCR reads with MiXCR, giving one entry per CDR3 protein. Among 420,000 or so distinct CDR3 sequences listed, 16% were seen once. Points from the study as a whole: When disease was persistent, TRBV28, TRBJ1-2 and TRBJ2-5 were the favored segments. TCR diversity in persistent Graves' patients was below that of newly diagnosed ones. More public clonotypes were shared by persistent patients (around 3,000) than by new patients (approximately 1,000).

This clonotype was counted between two and nine times. The antigen remains unidentified. The CDR3 is 14 residues long. In germline, CDR1 is MNHEY, CDR2 SMNVEV (reference sequence). V was shortened by 3 bases and J by 7 bases, with 13 bases between the two germline ends. These data were also reused for a study on T cells in Graves' hyperthyroidism and ophthalmopathy.

The sample consisted of peripheral blood mononuclear cells (PBMCs), taken at new diagnosis, from a patient treated with antithyroid drugs. This rearrangement joins TRBV27 to TRBJ2-1; D unclear. This clonotype originated in a woman aged 18-30 years with Graves disease. The CDR3 region has the DNA TGTGCCAGCAGTTTTCCTTCTCTTGGGAATGAGCAGTTCTTC. It encodes CASSFPSLGNEQFF.